This T cell receptor beta chain appears in the sequencing data of a study of cytomegalovirus exposure and HLA in healthy donors. About the study: Approximately 85 million unique TCRs from HLA-typed donors were held in an early data release.

As to this clone: Its antigen is still unknown.

Germline-derived CDR1 and CDR2 are ENHRY and SYGVKD. This CDR3 comprises 12 residues. V was trimmed by 2 bases and J by 10 bases, leaving 9 bases between them. Broader study findings: CMV antigen specificity was confirmed in vitro for three CMV-associated chains. Many donors shared some public TCRs, even though most TCR sequences were rare.

Researchers ran the PCR with 60 Vbeta and 13 Jbeta primers. Some clones are missing from TCRdb's copy, which holds only in-frame ones; the method was immunoSEQ multiplex PCR. The table has some 150,000 clones, roughly four fifths seen once; the top ten hold around 10%. The TCR comes from a man over 45 in good health and CMV-seropositive. The rearrangement links TRBV10-3 to TRBJ2-1, with D hard to call. Sample: PBMCs. This chain's CDR3 is CAISEGPSEQFF. The CDR3 DNA follows: TGTGCCATCAGTGAGGGCCCGTCGGAGCAGTTCTTC.